This TCR beta chain derives from a study of cytomegalovirus exposure and HLA in healthy donors. Findings of the study overall: Information on immune exposure was restricted to one variable (CMV serostatus).

This clone was recorded only once. As yet, its antigen is unknown. The study ran its PCR with 60 Vbeta and 13 Jbeta primers. Sequenced by immunoSEQ multiplex PCR; TCRdb stores in-frame clones only, minus some. The table lists fewer than 85,000 clones, around 82% of them singletons, with around 3.6% in the top ten. Trimming took 0 bases from V and 0 from J; bases not matched to a gene: 5. CDR3 size: 17 residues. Per germline, CDR1 SGHRS and CDR2 YFSETQ. This TCR came from a man aged 40-49 years in good health and CMV-seronegative. The rearrangement links TRBV5-1 to TRBJ1-3, with 8 bases identical to TRBD1. Material: PBMCs. CDR3 residues: CASSLAQGADSGNTIYF. The CDR3 DNA is TGCGCCAGCAGCTTGGCTCAGGGGGCCGACTCTGGAAACACCATATATTTT.